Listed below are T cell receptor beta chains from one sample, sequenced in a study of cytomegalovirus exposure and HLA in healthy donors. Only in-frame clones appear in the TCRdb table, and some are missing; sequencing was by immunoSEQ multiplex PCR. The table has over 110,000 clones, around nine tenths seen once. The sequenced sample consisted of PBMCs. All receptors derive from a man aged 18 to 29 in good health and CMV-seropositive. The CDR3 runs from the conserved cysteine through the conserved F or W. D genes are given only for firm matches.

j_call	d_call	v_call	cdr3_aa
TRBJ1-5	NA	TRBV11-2	CASSSGRGRARSQPQHF
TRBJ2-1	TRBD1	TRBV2	CASSKDRGKNNEQFF
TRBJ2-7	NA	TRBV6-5	CASRLQGGPYEQYF
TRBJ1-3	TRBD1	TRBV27	CASSSEGAGGNTIYF
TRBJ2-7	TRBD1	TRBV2	CASRDRGSGYEQYF
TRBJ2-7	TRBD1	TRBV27	CASRPTGTTYEQYF
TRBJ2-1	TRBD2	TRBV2	CATRLAEGYNEQFF
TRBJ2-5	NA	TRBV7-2	CASSLADTTETQYF
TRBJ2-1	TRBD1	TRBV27	CASSPRDRVPYQNSYNEQFF
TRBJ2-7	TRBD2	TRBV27	CASSYGGGTYEQYF
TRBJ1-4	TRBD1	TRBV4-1	CASSQEKRGRGTNEKLFF
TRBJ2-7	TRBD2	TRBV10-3	CAISYTGGGVVEQYF
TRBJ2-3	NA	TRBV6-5	CASRDTSTDTQYF
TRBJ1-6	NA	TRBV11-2	CASSQRTGNNSPLHF
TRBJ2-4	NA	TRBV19	CASSYDRVAKNIQYF
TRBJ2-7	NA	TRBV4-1	CASSPAGGGYEQYF
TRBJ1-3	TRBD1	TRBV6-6	CASSYGQGASGNTIYF
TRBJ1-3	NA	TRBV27	CASSSLRGSGNTIYF
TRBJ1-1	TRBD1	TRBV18	CASSPFRTGENTEAFF
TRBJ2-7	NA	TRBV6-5	CASRLAYEQYF
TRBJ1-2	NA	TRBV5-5	CASSLAHRAYGYTF
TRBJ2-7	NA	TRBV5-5	CASSLEAWRKEQYF
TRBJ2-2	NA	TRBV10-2	CASKGGANTGELFF
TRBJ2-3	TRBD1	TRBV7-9	CASSSGTGSTQYF
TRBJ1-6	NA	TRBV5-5	CASSYRGPSRSPLHF
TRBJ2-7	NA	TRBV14	CASSQGPADEQYF
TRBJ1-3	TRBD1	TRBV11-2	CASSSGQADYYGNTIYF
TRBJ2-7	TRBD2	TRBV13	CASSLGLAGAYEQYF
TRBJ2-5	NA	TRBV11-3	CASSLGGQAQYF
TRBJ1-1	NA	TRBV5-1	CASSWAQTNTEAFF
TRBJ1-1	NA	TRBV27	CASSTPTGAEAFF
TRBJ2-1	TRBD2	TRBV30	CAWSSNSGGRSNEQFF
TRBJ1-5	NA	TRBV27	CASSLRGHNQPQHF
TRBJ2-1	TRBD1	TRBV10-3	CAISDGDRAESNEQFF
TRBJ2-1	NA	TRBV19	CASSDRHGPAEQFF
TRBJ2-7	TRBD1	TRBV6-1	CASRLGDRGNEQYF
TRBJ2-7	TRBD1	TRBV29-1	CSVSAPRGQGTHEQYF
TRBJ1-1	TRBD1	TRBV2	CASRGPGGTGRRSTEAFF
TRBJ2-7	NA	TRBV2	CASSDQGYEQYF
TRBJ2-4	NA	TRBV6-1	CASSLGDIQYF
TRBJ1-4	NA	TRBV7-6	CASSLLAGATNEKLFF
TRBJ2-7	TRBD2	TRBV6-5	CASSSPQGGGYEQYF
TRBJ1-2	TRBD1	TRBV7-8	CASSARGTDYGYTF
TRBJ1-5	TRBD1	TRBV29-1	CSVATGTGNQPQHF
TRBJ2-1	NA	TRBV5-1	CASSLDAAGYNEQFF